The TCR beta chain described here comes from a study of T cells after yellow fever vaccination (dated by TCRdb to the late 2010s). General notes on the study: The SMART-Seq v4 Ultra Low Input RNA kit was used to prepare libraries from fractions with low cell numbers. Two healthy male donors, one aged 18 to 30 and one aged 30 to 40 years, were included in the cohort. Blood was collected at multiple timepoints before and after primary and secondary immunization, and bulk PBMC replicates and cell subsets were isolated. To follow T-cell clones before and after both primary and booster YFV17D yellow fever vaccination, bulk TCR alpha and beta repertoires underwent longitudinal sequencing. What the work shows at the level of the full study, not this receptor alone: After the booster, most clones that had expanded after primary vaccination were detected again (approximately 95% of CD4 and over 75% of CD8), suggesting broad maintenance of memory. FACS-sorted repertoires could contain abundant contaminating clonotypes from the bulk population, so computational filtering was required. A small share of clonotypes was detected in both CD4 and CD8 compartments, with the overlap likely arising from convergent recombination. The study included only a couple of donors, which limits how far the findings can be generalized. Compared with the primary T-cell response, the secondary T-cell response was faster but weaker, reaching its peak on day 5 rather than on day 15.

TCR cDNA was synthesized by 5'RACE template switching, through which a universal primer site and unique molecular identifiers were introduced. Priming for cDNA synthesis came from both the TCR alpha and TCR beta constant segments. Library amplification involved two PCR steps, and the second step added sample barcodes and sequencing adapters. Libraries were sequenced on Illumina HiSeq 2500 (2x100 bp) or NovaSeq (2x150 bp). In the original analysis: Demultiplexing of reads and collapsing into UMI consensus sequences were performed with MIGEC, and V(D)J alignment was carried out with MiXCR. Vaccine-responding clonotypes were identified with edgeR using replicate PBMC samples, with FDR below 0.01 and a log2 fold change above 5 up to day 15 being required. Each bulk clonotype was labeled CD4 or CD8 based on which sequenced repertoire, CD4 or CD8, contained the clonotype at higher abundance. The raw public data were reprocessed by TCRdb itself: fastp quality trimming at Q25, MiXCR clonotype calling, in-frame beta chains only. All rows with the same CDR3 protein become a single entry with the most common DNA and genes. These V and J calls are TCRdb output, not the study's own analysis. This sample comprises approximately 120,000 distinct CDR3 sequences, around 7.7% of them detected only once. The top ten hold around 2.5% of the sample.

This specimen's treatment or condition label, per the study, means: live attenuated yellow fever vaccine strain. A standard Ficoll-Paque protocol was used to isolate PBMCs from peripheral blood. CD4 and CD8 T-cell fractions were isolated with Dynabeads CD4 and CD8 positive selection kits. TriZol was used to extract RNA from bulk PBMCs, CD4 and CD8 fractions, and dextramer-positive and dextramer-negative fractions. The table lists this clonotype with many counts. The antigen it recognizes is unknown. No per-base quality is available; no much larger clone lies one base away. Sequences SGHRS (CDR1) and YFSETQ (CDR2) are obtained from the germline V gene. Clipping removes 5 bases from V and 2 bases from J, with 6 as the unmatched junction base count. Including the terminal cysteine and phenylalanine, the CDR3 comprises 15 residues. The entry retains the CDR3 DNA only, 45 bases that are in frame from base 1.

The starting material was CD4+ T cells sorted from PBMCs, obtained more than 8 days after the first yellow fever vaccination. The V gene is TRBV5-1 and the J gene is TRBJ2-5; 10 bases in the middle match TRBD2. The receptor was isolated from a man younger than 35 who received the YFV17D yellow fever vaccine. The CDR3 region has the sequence CASRITSGAQETQYF. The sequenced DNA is TGCGCCAGCAGGATAACTAGCGGGGCTCAAGAGACCCAGTACTTC.